The T cell receptor (beta chain) under discussion was sequenced for a study of blood T cell repertoires in COVID-19. Background on the study: PBMCs, B-cell-depleted T cells, or T cells provided the cDNA or gDNA that made up the material.

The V gene lost 3 bases and the J gene lost 2 bases, with 7 bases spanning the gap. The CDR3 covers 12 residues. Germline CDR1 reads SQVTM; CDR2 reads ANQGSEA. Profiling relied on immunoSEQ multiplex PCR, and the TCRdb table lists in-frame clones only, not all of them. The data show roughly 100,000 clones, with about 90% seen just once and more than 5.5% held by the top ten. This sequence originates from a human donor in a cohort sampled during active COVID-19. The V and J genes are TRBV29-1 and TRBJ1-1; D is ambiguous. Sequencing was done on a sample of peripheral blood. The CDR3 nucleotides are TGCAGCGTTGAGGCAGGAAACACTGAAGCTTTCTTT. Amino acid sequence: CSVEAGNTEAFF.